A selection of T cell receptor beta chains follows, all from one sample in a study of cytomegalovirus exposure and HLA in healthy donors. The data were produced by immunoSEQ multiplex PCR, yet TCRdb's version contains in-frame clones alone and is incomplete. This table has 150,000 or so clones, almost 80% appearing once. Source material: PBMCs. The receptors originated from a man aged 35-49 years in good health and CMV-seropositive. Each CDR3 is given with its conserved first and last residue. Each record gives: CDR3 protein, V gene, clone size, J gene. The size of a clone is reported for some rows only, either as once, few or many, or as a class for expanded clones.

CAISDRGDSGNTIYF	TRBV10-3	NA	TRBJ1-3
CASSRTYNTGELFF	TRBV19	NA	TRBJ2-2
CASSFLGGDQPQHF	TRBV5-1	NA	TRBJ1-5
CASSSGATNEKLFF	TRBV7-8	few	TRBJ1-4
CASSLASANYGYTF	TRBV5-1	NA	TRBJ1-2
CASSLTGGRYEQYF	TRBV27	few	TRBJ2-7
CASSQDPTSGYNEQFF	TRBV4-2	NA	TRBJ2-1
CASGLAPGANTGELFF	TRBV12-5	NA	TRBJ2-2
CASSQDRGTDTQYF	TRBV5-4	NA	TRBJ2-3
CASSPTSEGYNEQFF	TRBV4-1	once	TRBJ2-1
CASSLSFSGTADTQYF	TRBV28	few	TRBJ2-3
CSSSLVSSGLFF	TRBV7-9	NA	TRBJ2-1
CASSSGGTDTQYF	TRBV5-4	NA	TRBJ2-3
CASSVGLAGGESYEQYF	TRBV5-1	NA	NA
CASSSPVYNEQFF	TRBV6-6	NA	TRBJ2-1
CASSMGQGVVNEQFF	TRBV2	NA	TRBJ2-1
CASSPLLGHLSVQQFF	TRBV18	NA	TRBJ2-1
CASSMDRSNQPQHF	TRBV6-1	NA	TRBJ1-5
CASRGTSGNTDTQYF	TRBV2	NA	TRBJ2-3
CSVATMTGTYEQYF	TRBV29-1	NA	NA
CASSKQGGTDTQYF	TRBV11-3	NA	TRBJ2-3
CASRPENEKLFF	TRBV2	few	TRBJ1-4
CASSYRLAGGPLNEQFF	TRBV5-1	NA	TRBJ2-1
CASSTGLAGITDTQYF	TRBV5-4	NA	TRBJ2-3